This is a list of T cell receptor beta chains from one sample in a study of early T cells in non-severe SARS-CoV-2 infection. TCRdb fed the 5' RACE reads into MiXCR, producing one record per CDR3 protein. The sample has 52,000 or so distinct CDR3 sequences, under 15% seen once. What was sequenced was whole blood. The receptors derive from an adult who was a healthcare worker with PCR-confirmed SARS-CoV-2 infection or an uninfected control (not recorded which). CDR3s include the opening cysteine and the closing phenylalanine or tryptophan. D genes are given only for firm matches. A clone size is listed for some rows: how often the clone was seen (once, few, many), or a class if it is expanded.

-	TRBV7-3	many	TRBJ2-1	CASSLDWRVNEQFF	TGTGCCAGCAGCTTAGATTGGCGGGTCAATGAGCAGTTCTTC
-	TRBV2	-	TRBJ2-3	CASSDISSGTDTQYF	TGTGCCAGCAGTGATATAAGCTCCGGCACAGATACGCAGTATTTT
-	TRBV14	few	TRBJ2-3	CASSLLTGGDTQYF	TGTGCCAGCAGCCTCCTGACAGGCGGGGATACGCAGTATTTT
-	TRBV3-1	many	TRBJ2-7	CASSQDLGDREQYF	TGTGCCAGCAGCCAAGATTTGGGAGATAGGGAGCAGTACTTC
-	TRBV12-3/TRBV12-4	few	TRBJ1-6	CASSLNSGGVYNSPLHF	TGTGCCAGCAGTTTAAACAGTGGAGGTGTTTATAATTCACCCCTCCACTTT
TRBD1	TRBV19	many	TRBJ1-2	CASSPGGNYGYTF	TGTGCCAGTAGCCCAGGGGGCAATTATGGCTACACCTTC
TRBD1	TRBV7-9	few	TRBJ2-3	CASSSPRGPGDTQYF	TGTGCCAGCAGCTCCCCTAGGGGGCCGGGAGATACGCAGTATTTT
TRBD1	TRBV18	few	TRBJ1-3	CASSSGQGNGNTIYF	TGTGCCAGCTCATCCGGACAGGGGAATGGAAACACCATATATTTT
TRBD2	TRBV20-1	many	TRBJ2-2	CSARDVAGGVKTGELFF	TGCAGTGCTAGAGATGTAGCGGGGGGAGTAAAGACCGGGGAGCTGTTTTTT
-	TRBV20-1	-	TRBJ2-7	CSTPGRGRVEQYF	TGCAGTACCCCGGGGAGGGGGCGAGTCGAGCAGTACTTC
-	TRBV7-8	many	TRBJ1-1	CASSPGRGNTEAFF	TGTGCCAGCAGCCCCGGACGCGGGAACACTGAAGCTTTCTTT